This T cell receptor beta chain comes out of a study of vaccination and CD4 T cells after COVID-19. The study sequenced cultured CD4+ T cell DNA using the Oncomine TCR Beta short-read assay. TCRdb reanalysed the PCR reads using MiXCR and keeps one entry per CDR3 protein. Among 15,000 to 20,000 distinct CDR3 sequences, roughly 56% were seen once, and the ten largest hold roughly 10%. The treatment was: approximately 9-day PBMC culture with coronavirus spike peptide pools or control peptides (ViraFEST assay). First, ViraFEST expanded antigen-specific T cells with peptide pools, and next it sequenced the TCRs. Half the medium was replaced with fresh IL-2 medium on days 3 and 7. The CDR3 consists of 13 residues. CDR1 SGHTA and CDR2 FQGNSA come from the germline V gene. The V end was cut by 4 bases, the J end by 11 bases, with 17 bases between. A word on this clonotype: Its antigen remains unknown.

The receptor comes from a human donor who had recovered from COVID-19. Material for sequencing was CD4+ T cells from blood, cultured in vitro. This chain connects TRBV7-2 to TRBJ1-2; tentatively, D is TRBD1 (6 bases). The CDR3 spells CASSSAGQTPYTF. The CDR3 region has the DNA TGTGCCAGCAGCTCTGCCGGACAGACCCCATACACCTTC.